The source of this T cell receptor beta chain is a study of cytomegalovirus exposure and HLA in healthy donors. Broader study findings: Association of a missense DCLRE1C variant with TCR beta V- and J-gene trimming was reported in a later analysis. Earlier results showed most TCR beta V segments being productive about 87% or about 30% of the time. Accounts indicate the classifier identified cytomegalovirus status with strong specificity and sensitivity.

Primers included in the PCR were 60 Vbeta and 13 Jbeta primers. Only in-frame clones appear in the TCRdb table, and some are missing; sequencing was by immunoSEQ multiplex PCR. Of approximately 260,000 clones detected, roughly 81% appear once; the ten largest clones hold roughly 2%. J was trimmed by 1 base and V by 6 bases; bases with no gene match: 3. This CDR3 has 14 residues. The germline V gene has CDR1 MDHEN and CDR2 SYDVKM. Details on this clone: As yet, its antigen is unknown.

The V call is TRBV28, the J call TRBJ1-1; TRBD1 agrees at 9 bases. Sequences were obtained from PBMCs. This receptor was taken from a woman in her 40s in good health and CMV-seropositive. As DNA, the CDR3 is TGTGCCAGCAGCTCGACAGGGGGGAACACTGAAGCTTTCTTT. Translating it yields CASSSTGGNTEAFF.